This TCR delta chain emerged from a study of gamma-delta T cells after stem cell transplantation. This clone appeared a few times. A far larger clone is off by one base, so a read error is likely. The same CDR3 is also encoded by other DNA sequences in this sample. This CDR3 is built from 16 residues. Germline lookup yields CDR1 GEAIGNYY and CDR2 EKD. TCRdb called clones anew from the RT-PCR reads with CATT. The table has 2,500 to 3,000 delta-chain clones, roughly 9% seen once. This clonotype was obtained from a human donor. It is not recorded whose cells these are; they may come from a transplant donor. The sequenced sample consisted of gamma-delta T cells. The chain is built from TRDV2 and TRDJ2; 11 bases are a match to TRDD3. The CDR3 DNA reads as TGTGCCCGTGACATACTGGGGGATACTTTGACAGCACAACTCTTCTTT. Residues: CARDILGDTLTAQLFF.